The 29 T cell receptor beta chains below were found in one sample sequenced in a study of human T cells and chemical hapten exposure. The time point here: pre-sensitization, week 0. Specified treatment: therapeutic diphenylcyclopropenone sensitization with weekly scalp DPC. Each CDR3 protein is one row after TCRdb ran MiXCR on the RACE reads. The repertoire holds around 200,000 distinct CDR3 sequences, 30% seen once, with roughly 3% in the top ten. The material sequenced was whole blood, taken in connection with sensitization to the hapten diphenylcyclopropenone (DPC). The receptors come from a woman in her twenties or thirties with alopecia areata. Some clones in this sample may be carry-over from other donors' samples.

This chain links TRBV28 with TRBJ2-4; the D gene is possibly TRBD1 (6 bases). The CDR3 runs to 15 residues. V was cut by 7 bases and J by 8 bases, with 21 bases left in between. The germline V gene has CDR1 MDHEN and CDR2 SYDVKM. CDR3 in amino acids: CASTNQKGVVDIQYF. The CDR3 DNA is TGTGCCAGCACTAACCAAAAGGGGGTCGTGGACATTCAGTACTTC.

With regard to this clonotype: One end of the junction is discordant with germline, which a read error may explain. The J gene is TRBJ1-2, the V gene TRBV28, with 8 positions matching TRBD1. The CDR3 consists of 12 residues. In germline, CDR1 is MDHEN, CDR2 SYDVKM. The CDR3: CVSSRTGPGYTF. CDR3 coding DNA: TGTGTCAGCAGCAGGACAGGGCCTGGCTACACCTTC.

The genes are TRBV7-2 and TRBJ2-2, with D uncertain. The CDR3 runs 18 residues. V was clipped by 0 bases and J by 0 bases, with 14 bases between them. From germline, CDR1 is SGHTA and CDR2 FQGNSA. CDR3 residues: CASSLAPLHSSNTGELFF. CDR3 DNA sequence: TGTGCCAGCAGCTTAGCCCCCCTTCACAGCTCGAACACCGGGGAGCTGTTTTTT. Based on the CDR3 plus reference TRBV7-2 and TRBJ2-2, the full variable domain is GAGVSQSPSNKVTEKGKDVELRCDPISGHTALYWYRQSLGQGLEFLIYFQGNSAPDKSGLPSDRFSAERTGGSVSTLTIQRTQQEDSAVYLCASSLAPLHSSNTGELFFGEGSRLTVL.

This sequence joins TRBV5-1 and TRBJ2-1; TRBD2 is a possible D gene (5 bases). Germline V gene sequence: CDR1 SGHRS, CDR2 YFSETQ. This CDR3 comprises 13 residues. Trimming pared 0 bases from V and 6 bases from J, leaving 7 bases between. This CDR3 reads CASSLGTSNEQFF. The CDR3, as DNA: TGCGCCAGCAGCTTGGGTACTAGCAATGAGCAGTTCTTC. Together with reference TRBV5-1 and TRBJ2-1, the CDR3 gives the full variable domain: KAGVTQTPRYLIKTRGQQVTLSCSPISGHRSVSWYQQTPGQGLQFLFEYFSETQRNKGNFPGRFSGRQFSNSRSEMNVSTLELGDSALYLCASSLGTSNEQFFGPGTRLTVL.

This clonotype was found once. The V and J genes are TRBV4-2 and TRBJ1-5; D gene ambiguous. Trimming removed 1 base from V and 0 bases from J, with 7 bases in between. Germline loops: CDR1 LGHNA, CDR2 YNFKEQ. The CDR3 loop spans 15 amino acids. DNA of the CDR3: TGTGCCAGCAGCCAAGGGATGGATAGCAATCAGCCCCAGCATTTT. Amino acids: CASSQGMDSNQPQHF.

This clonotype has just a few counts. The rearrangement joins TRBV29-1 to TRBJ2-5; D perhaps matches TRBD1 (5 bases). The CDR3 is 13 residues long. V shed 4 bases and J shed 4 bases, with 13 bases lying between them. Germline loops: CDR1 SQVTM, CDR2 ANQGSEA. The CDR3 here is CSVGTLIGETQYF. The CDR3 DNA follows: TGCAGCGTTGGGACACTAATAGGAGAGACCCAGTACTTC. Together with reference TRBV29-1 and TRBJ2-5, the CDR3 gives the full variable domain: SAVISQKPSRDICQRGTSLTIQCQVDSQVTMMFWYRQQPGQSLTLIATANQGSEATYESGFVIDKFPISRPNLTFSTLTVSNMSPEDSSIYLCSVGTLIGETQYFGPGTRLLVL.

This clonotype has a handful of counts. The rearrangement uses TRBV6-2 or TRBV6-3 and TRBJ2-5; TRBD2 agrees at 12 bases. Germline-derived CDR1 and CDR2 are MNHEY and SVGEGT. The CDR3 sequence is 15 residues long. Trimming at V came to 2 bases and at J to 11 bases, leaving 9 bases not matched to a gene. The CDR3 nucleotides read TGTGCCAGCAGTTACGAAGGACTAGCGGGGAACGATCAGTACTTC. Encoded protein: CASSYEGLAGNDQYF.

The chain uses TRBV4-2 and TRBJ2-2; 14 nucleotides match TRBD2. Germline-derived CDR1 and CDR2 are LGHNA and YNFKEQ. The CDR3 length is 19 residues. Germline trimming cut 1 base from V and 0 bases from J; bases unmatched to any gene: 4. The CDR3 region is CASSQARLAGGANTGELFF. For the CDR3, the DNA is TGTGCCAGCAGCCAAGCAAGACTAGCGGGAGGGGCGAACACCGGGGAGCTGTTTTTT.

This clonotype was recorded once. With a much larger clone just one base away, this may be a read error. The chain has TRBV28 and TRBJ2-1; TRBD2 matches 10 bases. The CDR3 covers 16 residues. Per the germline V gene, CDR1 is MDHEN and CDR2 is SYDVKM. V lost 6 bases and J lost 12; bases outside the gene matches: 17. This chain's CDR3 is CASSRPPGSGRDGQFF. CDR3 nucleotide sequence: TGTGCCAGCAGCCGGCCCCCCGGGAGCGGGAGGGATGGGCAGTTCTTC.

The chain carries TRBV28 and TRBJ1-5, with 9 nucleotides matching TRBD1. Germline loops: CDR1 MDHEN, CDR2 SYDVKM. Trimming at V came to 3 bases and at J to 2 bases, leaving 8 bases not matched to a gene. This CDR3 is built from 17 residues. CDR3 nucleotide sequence: TGTGCCAGCAGTTTGTATGGGGACAGGGTCGGCAATCAGCCCCAGCATTTT. This codes for CASSLYGDRVGNQPQHF.

V usage is TRBV4-2 and J usage is TRBJ2-5; TRBD2 might be the D (6 bases). The germline CDR1 and CDR2 sequences are LGHNA and YNFKEQ. Trimming cost V 1 base and J 4 bases, with 10 bases left between them. This CDR3 region has 14 residues. In DNA form, the CDR3 reads TGTGCCAGCAGCCAAGGGGCTAGCGCAGAGACCCAGTACTTC. It translates to CASSQGASAETQYF.

V and J are TRBV25-1 and TRBJ2-3, with 7 nucleotides matching TRBD1. With 3 bases clipped from V and 2 bases from J, the junction kept 5 bases outside the gene matches. In germline, CDR1 is MGHDK, CDR2 SYGVNS. The CDR3 totals 15 residues. The CDR3 is CASSDKGQITDTQYF. CDR3 bases: TGTGCCAGCAGTGACAAGGGACAGATCACAGATACGCAGTATTTT. Together with reference TRBV25-1 and TRBJ2-3, the CDR3 gives the full variable domain: EADIYQTPRYLVIGTGKKITLECSQTMGHDKMYWYQQDPGMELHLIHYSYGVNSTEKGDLSSESTVSRIRTEHFPLTLESARPSHTSQYLCASSDKGQITDTQYFGPGTRLTVL.

This clonotype has just a few counts. The V gene is TRBV15, the J gene TRBJ2-7; D possibly corresponds to TRBD1 (5 bases). This CDR3 is 12 amino acids long. V was trimmed by 1 base and J by 7 bases, leaving 8 bases between them. The germline CDR1 and CDR2 sequences are LNHNV and YYDKDF (reference sequence). CDR3 loop: CATSRGNREQYF. The CDR3 region has the DNA TGTGCCACCAGCAGAGGGAACAGGGAGCAGTACTTC.

This clonotype came up a few times. The chain employs TRBV2 and TRBJ1-5; possibly TRBD1 for D (5 bases). V was trimmed by 4 bases and J by 0 bases, leaving 10 bases between them. From germline, CDR1 is SNHLY and CDR2 FYNNEI. This CDR3 is built from 15 residues. The CDR3 DNA follows: TGTGCCAGCAGTGTTCAGGGCAGTAGCAATCAGCCCCAGCATTTT. Its protein is CASSVQGSSNQPQHF.

The chain combines TRBV4-3 with TRBJ2-3; a possible D gene is TRBD1 (6 bases). The length of the CDR3 is 17 residues. Germline CDR1 and CDR2: LGHNA and YSLEER. V shed 1 base and J shed 2 bases, with 16 bases lying between them. The CDR3 loop reads CASSQVDYREFTDTQYF. CDR3 bases: TGCGCCAGCAGCCAAGTAGATTACAGGGAGTTCACAGATACGCAGTATTTT.

The genes are TRBV7-9 and TRBJ2-1; D is ambiguous. The germline CDR1 and CDR2 sequences are SEHNR and FQNEAQ (reference sequence). Trimming shortened V by 5 bases and J by 5 bases, and 13 bases separated the two germline ends. This CDR3 is built from 14 residues. The CDR3 DNA reads TGTGCCAGCAGCCCGGACCGATATAACAATGAGCAGTTCTTC. Translating gives CASSPDRYNNEQFF. The full variable domain, with the rest looked up from reference TRBV7-9 and TRBJ2-1, is DTGVSQNPRHKITKRGQNVTFRCDPISEHNRLYWYRQTLGQGPEFLTYFQNEAQLEKSRLLSDRFSAERPKGSFSTLEIQRTEQGDSAMYLCASSPDRYNNEQFFGPGTRLTVL.

This clonotype has only a few counts. The V gene is TRBV28, the J gene TRBJ1-2, with 7 bases that match TRBD1. Germline lookup yields CDR1 MDHEN and CDR2 SYDVKM. The CDR3 totals 14 residues. The J segment lost 6 bases and the V segment lost 7 bases, leaving 11 bases of the junction unmatched. This CDR3 reads CASTQGGARDGYTF. Here the CDR3 DNA reads TGTGCCAGCACCCAGGGGGGGGCCCGGGATGGCTACACCTTC.

The rearrangement uses TRBV6-2 or TRBV6-3 and TRBJ2-7; 12 positions match TRBD2. Trimming at V came to 8 bases and at J to 4 bases, leaving 9 bases not matched to a gene. The germline V gene has CDR1 MNHEY and CDR2 SVGEGT. The CDR3 covers 15 residues. In DNA, the CDR3 is TGTGCCAGCCACCAGCTAGCGGGAGGGCCGTACGAGCAGTACTTC. This encodes CASHQLAGGPYEQYF.

This clonotype came up a few times. V and J are TRBV27 and TRBJ2-1, with TRBD1 as a possible D gene (5 bases). Trimming stripped 1 base from V and 9 bases from J, with 22 bases between. Germline V gene data show CDR1 as MNHEY and CDR2 as SMNVEV (reference sequence). This CDR3 has 17 residues. In DNA form, the CDR3 reads TGTGCCAGCAGTTTATTAGGGCAGGGTAGAGGAAGGGGTGAGCAGTTCTTC. Protein product: CASSLLGQGRGRGEQFF.

The rearrangement joins TRBV28 to TRBJ1-6, with a possible D match to TRBD1 (6 bases). This CDR3 comprises 19 residues. The V end was cut by 6 bases, the J end by 8 bases, with 29 bases between. CDR1 is MDHEN and CDR2 is SYDVKM in the germline V gene. The CDR3 sequence is CASRISGNRLAGEDSPLHF. CDR3 nucleotide sequence: TGTGCCAGCAGAATCTCAGGGAACAGGCTCGCAGGGGAGGATTCACCCCTCCACTTT. Full variable domain (remainder filled in from reference TRBV28 and TRBJ1-6): DVKVTQSSRYLVKRTGEKVFLECVQDMDHENMFWYRQDPGLGLRLIYFSYDVKMKEKGDIPEGYSVSREKKERFSLILESASTNQTSMYLCASRISGNRLAGEDSPLHFGNGTRLTVT.

This clonotype was seen a handful of times. This chain links TRBV28 with TRBJ1-1, with TRBD1 matching 9 bases. J gave up 5 bases and V 6 bases, and 10 bases lay outside the gene matches. The CDR3 has 15 amino acids. The germline V gene encodes CDR1 MDHEN and CDR2 SYDVKM. The CDR3 DNA reads as TGTGCCAGCAGCCGACACAGGGGGCGGAGGACTGAAGCTTTCTTT. Translated: CASSRHRGRRTEAFF.

This chain joins TRBV27 and TRBJ2-7, with 9 bases identical to TRBD1. J was trimmed by 4 bases and V by 6 bases; bases with no gene match: 1. The CDR3 runs 12 residues. CDR1 and CDR2 (germline): MNHEY, SMNVEV (reference sequence). CDR3 nucleotide sequence: TGTGCCAGCAGAGGACAGGGGTACGAGCAGTACTTC. Its translation is CASRGQGYEQYF.

This chain uses TRBV29-1 with TRBJ2-1; the D gene is possibly TRBD1 (5 bases). The CDR3 sequence is 13 residues long. Germline-derived CDR1 and CDR2 are SQVTM and ANQGSEA. The ends were cut back, 0 bases at V and 4 bases at J, with 7 bases in the middle. The CDR3 spells CSVEDRDYNEQFF. Written as DNA, the CDR3 is TGCAGCGTTGAAGACAGGGATTACAATGAGCAGTTCTTC.

This clonotype has at least ten counts. This rearrangement joins TRBV7-9 to TRBJ2-2, with D unclear. Germline CDR1 SEHNR, CDR2 FQNEAQ (reference sequence). The CDR3 consists of 12 residues. Between the trimmed V and J ends, which lost 4 bases and 3 bases, there was a span of 3 bases. As DNA, the CDR3 is TGTGCCAGCAGCTCATACACCGGGGAGCTGTTTTTT. It translates to CASSSYTGELFF.

Concerning this clonotype: Because the CDR3's place on the DNA is in doubt, the DNA is left out and the CDR3 is given as listed by TCRdb. The chain combines TRBV6-6 with TRBJ2-1. The V gene's germline CDR1 is MNHNY and CDR2 SVGAGI (reference sequence). Inclusive of both ends, the CDR3 amounts to 15 amino acids. Here the CDR3 reads CASSSSTSAYNEQFF.

The V call is TRBV28, the J call TRBJ1-4; 8 bases match TRBD1. Germline CDR1 is MDHEN and CDR2 is SYDVKM. The CDR3 has 15 amino acids. V lost 6 bases and J lost 5; bases outside the gene matches: 8. CDR3 sequence: CASSTLGQGNEKLFF. In nucleotides, the CDR3 is TGTGCCAGCAGCACCCTAGGACAGGGCAATGAAAAACTGTTTTTT.

The chain employs TRBV19 and TRBJ2-7; 8 bases map to TRBD2. CDR3 size: 13 residues. Germline loops: CDR1 LNHDA, CDR2 SQIVND (reference sequence). V was pared by 1 base and J by 5 bases, with 1 base of the junction left unmatched. The DNA for the CDR3 is TGTGCCAGTAGTATAGTGCGGGGGGACGAGCAGTACTTC. Its translation is CASSIVRGDEQYF.

The chain has TRBV28 and TRBJ1-4, with D unresolved. The CDR3 runs to 14 residues. CDR1 MDHEN and CDR2 SYDVKM come from the germline V gene. Deletions cut 2 bases from V and 2 bases from J, with 6 bases between. Here the CDR3 reads CASSLAVTNEKLFF. The CDR3 nucleotides are TGTGCCAGCAGTTTAGCCGTGACTAATGAAAAACTGTTTTTT.

This clonotype turned up a few times. The rearrangement links TRBV18 to TRBJ1-2; weak D call: TRBD1 (6 bases). The CDR3 has 14 amino acids. V was pared by 0 bases and J by 5 bases, with 10 bases between. CDR1 is KGHSH and CDR2 is LQKENI in the germline V gene. Here the CDR3 DNA reads TGTGCCAGCTCACCACCGGCAGGGGAGTATGGCTACACCTTC. Protein product: CASSPPAGEYGYTF.